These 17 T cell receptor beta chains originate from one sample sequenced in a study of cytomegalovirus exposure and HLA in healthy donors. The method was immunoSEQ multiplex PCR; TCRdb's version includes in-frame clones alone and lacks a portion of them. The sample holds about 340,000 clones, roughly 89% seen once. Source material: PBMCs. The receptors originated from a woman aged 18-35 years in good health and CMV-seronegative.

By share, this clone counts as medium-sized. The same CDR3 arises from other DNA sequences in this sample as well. CDR3 region: CASSATSGRSNEQFF. The CDR3 DNA is TGTGCCAGCAGCGCGACTAGCGGGAGGAGTAATGAGCAGTTCTTC. The chain employs TRBV9 and TRBJ2-1, with TRBD2 identical over 13 bases. J was trimmed by 7 bases and V by 3 bases; bases with no gene match: 4. In germline, CDR1 is SGDLS, CDR2 YYNGEE. CDR3 length: 15 residues.

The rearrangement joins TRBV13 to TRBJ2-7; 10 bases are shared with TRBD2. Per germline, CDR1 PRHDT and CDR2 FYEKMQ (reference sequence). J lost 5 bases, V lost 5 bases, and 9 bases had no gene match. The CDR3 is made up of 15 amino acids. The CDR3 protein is CASSTLAGALNEQYF. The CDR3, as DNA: TGTGCCAGCAGCACCCTAGCGGGAGCACTCAACGAGCAGTACTTC.

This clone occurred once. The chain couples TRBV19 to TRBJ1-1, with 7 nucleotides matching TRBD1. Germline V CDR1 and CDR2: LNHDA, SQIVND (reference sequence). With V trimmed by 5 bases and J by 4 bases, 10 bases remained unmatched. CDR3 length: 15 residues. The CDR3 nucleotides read TGTGCCAGTAGTTTGACCGGGACAGAGAGCACTGAAGCTTTCTTT. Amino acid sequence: CASSLTGTESTEAFF.

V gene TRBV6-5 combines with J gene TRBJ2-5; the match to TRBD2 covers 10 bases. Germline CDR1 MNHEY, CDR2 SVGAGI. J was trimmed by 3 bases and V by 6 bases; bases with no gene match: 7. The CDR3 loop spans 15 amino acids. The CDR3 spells CASSGGLAGEETQYF. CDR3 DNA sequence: TGTGCCAGCAGCGGCGGCCTAGCGGGGGAAGAGACCCAGTACTTC.

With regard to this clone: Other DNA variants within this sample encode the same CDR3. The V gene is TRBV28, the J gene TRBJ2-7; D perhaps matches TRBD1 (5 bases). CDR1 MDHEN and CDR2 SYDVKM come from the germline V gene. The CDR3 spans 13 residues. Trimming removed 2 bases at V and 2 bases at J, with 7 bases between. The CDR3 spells CASSLDSPYEQYF. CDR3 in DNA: TGTGCCAGCAGTTTAGACAGTCCCTACGAGCAGTACTTC.

CDR3 coding DNA: TGTGCCAGCAGTTCCCCCCTAGCGGCCCAAGAGACCCAGTACTTC. Protein: CASSSPLAAQETQYF. The chain links TRBV6-6 to TRBJ2-5; 7 bases map to TRBD2. The length of the CDR3 is 15 residues. The junction had 6 bases not matched to a gene; V was cut back by 4 bases and J by 1 base. Germline V CDR1 and CDR2: MNHNY, SVGAGI (reference sequence).

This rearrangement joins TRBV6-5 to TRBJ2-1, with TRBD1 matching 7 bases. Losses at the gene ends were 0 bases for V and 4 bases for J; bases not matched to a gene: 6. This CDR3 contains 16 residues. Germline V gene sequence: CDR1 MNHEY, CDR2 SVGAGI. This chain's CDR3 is CASSYSRDSTYNEQFF. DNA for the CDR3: TGTGCCAGCAGTTACTCTCGGGACAGCACTTACAATGAGCAGTTCTTC.

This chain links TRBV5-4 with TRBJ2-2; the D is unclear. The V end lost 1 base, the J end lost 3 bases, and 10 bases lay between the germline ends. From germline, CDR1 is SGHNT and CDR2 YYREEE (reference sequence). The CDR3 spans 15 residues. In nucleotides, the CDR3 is TGTGCCAGCAGCTTGACCTTAAGAGACACCGGGGAGCTGTTTTTT. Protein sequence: CASSLTLRDTGELFF.

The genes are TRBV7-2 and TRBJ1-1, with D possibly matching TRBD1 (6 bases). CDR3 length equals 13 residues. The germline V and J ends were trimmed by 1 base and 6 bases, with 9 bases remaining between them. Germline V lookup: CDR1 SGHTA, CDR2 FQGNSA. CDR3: CASSLVGAPEAFF. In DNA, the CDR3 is TGTGCCAGCAGCTTAGTGGGGGCCCCTGAAGCTTTCTTT.

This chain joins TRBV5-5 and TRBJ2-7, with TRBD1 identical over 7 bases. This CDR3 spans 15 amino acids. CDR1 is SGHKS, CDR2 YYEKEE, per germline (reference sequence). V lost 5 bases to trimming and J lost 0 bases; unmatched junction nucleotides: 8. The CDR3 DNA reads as TGTGCCAGCAGATCTGGGACAGCGAGCTCCTACGAGCAGTACTTC. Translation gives CASRSGTASSYEQYF. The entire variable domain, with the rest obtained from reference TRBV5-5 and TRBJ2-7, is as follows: DAGVTQSPTHLIKTRGQQVTLRCSPISGHKSVSWYQQVLGQGPQFIFQYYEKEERGRGNFPDRFSARQFPNYSSELNVNALLLGDSALYLCASRSGTASSYEQYFGPGTRLTVT.

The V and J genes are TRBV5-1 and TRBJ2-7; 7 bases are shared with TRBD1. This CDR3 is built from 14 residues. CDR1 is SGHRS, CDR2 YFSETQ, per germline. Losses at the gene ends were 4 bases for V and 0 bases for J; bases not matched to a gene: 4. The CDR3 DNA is TGCGCCAGCAGCCAAGGGGACAGCTCCTACGAGCAGTACTTC. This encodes CASSQGDSSYEQYF.

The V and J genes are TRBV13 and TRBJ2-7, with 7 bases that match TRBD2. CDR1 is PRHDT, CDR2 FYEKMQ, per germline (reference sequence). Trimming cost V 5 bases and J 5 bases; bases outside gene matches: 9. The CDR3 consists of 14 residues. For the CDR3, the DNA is TGTGCCAGCAGCGTGCTAGCGGACGGGGACGAGCAGTACTTC. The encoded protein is CASSVLADGDEQYF.

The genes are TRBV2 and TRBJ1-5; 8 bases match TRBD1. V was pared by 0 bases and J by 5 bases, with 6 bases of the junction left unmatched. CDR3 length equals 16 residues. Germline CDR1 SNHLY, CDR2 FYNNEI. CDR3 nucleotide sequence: TGTGCCAGCAGTGAAGCCCCGGGACAGGCGGATCAGCCCCAGCATTTT. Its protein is CASSEAPGQADQPQHF.

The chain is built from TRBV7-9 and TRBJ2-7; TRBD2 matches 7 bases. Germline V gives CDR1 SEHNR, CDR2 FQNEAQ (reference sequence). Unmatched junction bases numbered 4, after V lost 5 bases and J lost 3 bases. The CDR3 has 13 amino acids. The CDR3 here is CASSPSGNYEQYF. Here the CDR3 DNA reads TGTGCCAGCAGCCCCAGCGGGAACTACGAGCAGTACTTC.

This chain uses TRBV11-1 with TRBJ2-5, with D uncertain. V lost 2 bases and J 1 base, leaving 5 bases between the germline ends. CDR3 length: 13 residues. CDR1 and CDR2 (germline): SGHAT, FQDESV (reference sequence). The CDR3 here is CASSLLAQETQYF. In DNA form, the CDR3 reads TGTGCCAGCAGCTTACTGGCCCAAGAGACCCAGTACTTC.

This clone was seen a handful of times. The CDR3 here is CASSRTENTEAFF. CDR3 nucleotides: TGTGCCAGCAGCCGGACTGAGAACACTGAAGCTTTCTTT. V is TRBV11-3 and J is TRBJ1-1; D not resolved. With 5 bases removed from V and 1 base from J, the gap between germline ends came to 8 bases. This CDR3 contains 13 residues. CDR1 and CDR2 from the germline V gene are SGHNT and YENEEA. The full variable domain, in which reference TRBV11-3 and TRBJ1-1 provide the parts outside the CDR3, is EAGVVQSPRYKIIEKKQPVAFWCNPISGHNTLYWYLQNLGQGPELLIRYENEEAVDDSQLPKDRFSAERLKGVDSTLKIQPAELGDSAVYLCASSRTENTEAFFGQGTRLTVV.

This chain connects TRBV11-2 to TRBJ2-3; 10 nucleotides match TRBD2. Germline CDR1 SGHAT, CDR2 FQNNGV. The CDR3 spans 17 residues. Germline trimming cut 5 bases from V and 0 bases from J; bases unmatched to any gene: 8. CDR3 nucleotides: TGTGCCAGCAGCCCATGGGGACTAGCGACTAGCACAGATACGCAGTATTTT. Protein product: CASSPWGLATSTDTQYF.